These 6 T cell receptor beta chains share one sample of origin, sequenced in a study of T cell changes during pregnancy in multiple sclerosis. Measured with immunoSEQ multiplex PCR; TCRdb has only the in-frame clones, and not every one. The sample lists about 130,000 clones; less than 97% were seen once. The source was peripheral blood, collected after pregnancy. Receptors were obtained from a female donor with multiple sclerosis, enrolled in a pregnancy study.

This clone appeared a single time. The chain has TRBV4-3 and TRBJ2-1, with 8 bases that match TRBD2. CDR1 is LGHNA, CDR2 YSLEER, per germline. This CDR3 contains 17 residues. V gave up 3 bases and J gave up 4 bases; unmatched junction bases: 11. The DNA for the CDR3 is TGCGCCAGCAGCCAGCCCGCGAGTAGCGGGATTTACAATGAGCAGTTCTTC. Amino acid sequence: CASSQPASSGIYNEQFF.

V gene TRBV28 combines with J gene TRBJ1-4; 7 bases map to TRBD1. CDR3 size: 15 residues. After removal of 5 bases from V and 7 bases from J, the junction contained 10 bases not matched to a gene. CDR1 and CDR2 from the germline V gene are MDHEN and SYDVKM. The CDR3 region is CASSPPGQRLEKLFF. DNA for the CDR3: TGTGCCAGCAGTCCCCCGGGACAGCGTCTTGAAAAACTGTTTTTT.

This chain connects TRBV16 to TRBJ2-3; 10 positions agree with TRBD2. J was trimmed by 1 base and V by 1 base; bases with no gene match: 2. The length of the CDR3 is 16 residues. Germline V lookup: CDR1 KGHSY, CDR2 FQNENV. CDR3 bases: TGTGCCAGCAGCCAATTTCTAGCGGGGGGCACAGATACGCAGTATTTT. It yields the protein CASSQFLAGGTDTQYF. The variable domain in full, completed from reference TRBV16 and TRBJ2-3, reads GEEVAQTPKHLVRGEGQKAKLYCAPIKGHSYVFWYQQVLKNEFKFLISFQNENVFDETGMPKERFSAKCLPNSPCSLEIQATKLEDSAVYFCASSQFLAGGTDTQYFGPGTRLTVL.

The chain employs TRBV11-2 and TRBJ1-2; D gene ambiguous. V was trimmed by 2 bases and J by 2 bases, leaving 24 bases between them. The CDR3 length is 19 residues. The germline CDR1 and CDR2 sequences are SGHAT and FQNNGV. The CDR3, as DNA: TGTGCCAGCAGCTTAAGGCTCCCGTCGGCCAGGAACAAAAACTATGGCTACACCTTC. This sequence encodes CASSLRLPSARNKNYGYTF.

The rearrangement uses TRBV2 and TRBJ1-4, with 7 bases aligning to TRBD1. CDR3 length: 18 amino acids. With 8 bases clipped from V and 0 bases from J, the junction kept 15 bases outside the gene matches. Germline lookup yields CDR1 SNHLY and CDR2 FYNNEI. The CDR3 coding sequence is TGTGCCAGCGGTAGACAGGGCAGTTTCCTAGCAACTAATGAAAAACTGTTTTTT. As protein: CASGRQGSFLATNEKLFF.

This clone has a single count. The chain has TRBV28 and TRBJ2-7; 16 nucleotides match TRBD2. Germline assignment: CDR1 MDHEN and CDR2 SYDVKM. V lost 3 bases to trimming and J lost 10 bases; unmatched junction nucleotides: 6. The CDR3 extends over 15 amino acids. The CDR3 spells CASSFGTSGRGSQYF. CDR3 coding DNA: TGTGCCAGCAGTTTTGGGACTAGCGGGAGGGGCAGCCAGTACTTC.